Listed here are 10 T cell receptor beta chains from one sample, sequenced in a study of cytomegalovirus exposure and HLA in healthy donors. The repertoire was sequenced with immunoSEQ multiplex PCR; TCRdb's copy has only in-frame clones and lacks some. The sample lists fewer than 90,000 clones; almost 97% were seen once. The specimen sequenced was PBMCs. These receptors all come from a man aged 18-30 years in good health and CMV-seropositive.

V usage is TRBV5-5 and J usage is TRBJ2-7; 9 bases are a match to TRBD1. V was pared by 5 bases and J by 1 base, with 7 bases of the junction left unmatched. The length of the CDR3 is 15 residues. The V gene's germline CDR1 is SGHKS and CDR2 YYEKEE (reference sequence). The CDR3 is CASSNWTGVSYEQYF. The CDR3 region has the DNA TGTGCCAGCAGTAATTGGACAGGGGTGTCCTACGAGCAGTACTTC.

The chain couples TRBV27 to TRBJ2-1; possibly TRBD1 for D (5 bases). Trimming left V 7 bases short and J 5 bases short, with 15 bases between. Germline V gene lookup returns CDR1 MNHEY and CDR2 SMNVEV (reference sequence). The CDR3 covers 14 residues. In DNA, the CDR3 is TGTGCCAGCAACCCAGGGCTCGGCGACAATGAGCAGTTCTTC. As protein: CASNPGLGDNEQFF.

V gene TRBV25-1 combines with J gene TRBJ1-5; perhaps TRBD1 as D (5 bases). From germline, CDR1 is MGHDK and CDR2 SYGVNS. V was clipped by 8 bases and J by 7 bases, with 24 bases between them. The CDR3 has 16 residues. The CDR3 bases are TGTGCCAGCTGCCTTACCAGCGGGGGGGATCGGCAGCCCCAGCATTTT. Translating gives CASCLTSGGDRQPQHF. Full variable domain (outside the CDR3, taken from reference TRBV25-1 and TRBJ1-5): EADIYQTPRYLVIGTGKKITLECSQTMGHDKMYWYQQDPGMELHLIHYSYGVNSTEKGDLSSESTVSRIRTEHFPLTLESARPSHTSQYLCASCLTSGGDRQPQHFGDGTRLSIL.

The rearrangement joins TRBV25-1 to TRBJ2-1; 9 positions match TRBD2. Germline V lookup: CDR1 MGHDK, CDR2 SYGVNS. The ends lost 5 bases at V and 8 bases at J; junction bases unmatched: 10. This CDR3 region has 15 residues. The CDR3 DNA sequence: TGTGCCAGCAGTCCCCGCGGGAGGGCCGGCGATGAGCAGTTCTTC. It is translated as CASSPRGRAGDEQFF.

This chain joins TRBV30 and TRBJ1-2, with TRBD1 identical over 9 bases. Germline loops: CDR1 GTSNPN, CDR2 SVGIG (reference sequence). The CDR3 totals 14 residues. V shed 3 bases and J 6 bases; nucleotides not matched to a gene: 8. The CDR3 sequence is CAWSATGGSDGYTF. For the CDR3, the DNA is TGTGCCTGGAGCGCGACAGGGGGAAGCGATGGCTACACCTTC. Variable domain in full (rest from reference TRBV30 and TRBJ1-2): SQTIHQWPATLVQPVGSPLSLECTVEGTSNPNLYWYRQAAGRGLQLLFYSVGIGQISSEVPQNLSASRPQDRQFILSSKKLLLSDSGFYLCAWSATGGSDGYTFGSGTRLTVV.

This chain uses TRBV6-5 with TRBJ2-1; D may be TRBD1 (5 bases). The V end lost 0 bases, the J end lost 0 bases, and 9 bases lay between the germline ends. The CDR3 sequence is 16 residues long. Looked up from germline, CDR1 is MNHEY and CDR2 is SVGAGI. CDR3 coding DNA: TGTGCCAGCAGTTACTCCCGCAGGGTCTCCTACAATGAGCAGTTCTTC. This codes for CASSYSRRVSYNEQFF.

CDR3: CASSLSLQAGVTDTQYF. CDR3 DNA: TGTGCCAGCAGTTTATCTCTCCAAGCGGGAGTTACAGATACGCAGTATTTT. This chain links TRBV27 with TRBJ2-3; 8 nucleotides line up with TRBD2. This CDR3 spans 17 amino acids. V lost 0 bases to trimming and J lost 3 bases; unmatched junction nucleotides: 8. Germline assignment: CDR1 MNHEY and CDR2 SMNVEV (reference sequence).

The chain uses TRBV5-1 and TRBJ2-7, with 7 bases that match TRBD1. This CDR3 region has 15 residues. The junction had 6 bases not matched to a gene; V was cut back by 2 bases and J by 1 base. CDR1 and CDR2 (germline): SGHRS, YFSETQ. The CDR3 is CASSFLAGGSYEQYF. The CDR3 nucleotides are TGCGCCAGCAGCTTTTTAGCAGGGGGATCCTACGAGCAGTACTTC.

The chain has TRBV28 and TRBJ2-7; D unresolved. Germline V gene data show CDR1 as MDHEN and CDR2 as SYDVKM. CDR3 length equals 11 residues. V shed 6 bases and J shed 3 bases, with 6 bases lying between them. The CDR3 coding sequence is TGTGCCAGCAGATATAGCTACGAGCAGTACTTC. Its translation is CASRYSYEQYF.

This clone showed up just once. The rearrangement uses TRBV12-5 and TRBJ1-1; the match to TRBD1 covers 7 bases. CDR3 length: 14 residues. The V gene's germline CDR1 is LGHNT and CDR2 FRNRAP. V lost 7 bases, J lost 1 base, and 6 bases stayed unmatched. CDR3 sequence: CASAPTGRNTEAFF. CDR3 DNA sequence: TGTGCTAGTGCCCCGACAGGGAGGAACACTGAAGCTTTCTTT. Complete variable domain (other parts from reference TRBV12-5 and TRBJ1-1): DARVTQTPRHKVTEMGQEVTMRCQPILGHNTVFWYRQTMMQGLELLAYFRNRAPLDDSGMPKDRFSAEMPDATLATLKIQPSEPRDSAVYFCASAPTGRNTEAFFGQGTRLTVV.